This is a list of T cell receptor beta chains from one sample in a study of blood T cell repertoires in COVID-19. TCRdb's copy holds only in-frame clones and misses some; the assay was immunoSEQ multiplex PCR. The repertoire includes roughly 92,000 clones, around 90% of them detected once, and roughly 4.5% sits in the top ten. The specimen sequenced was peripheral blood. These receptors were obtained from a woman older than 75 with active or convalescent COVID-19. Both conserved end residues are part of each CDR3. A D gene is named only where the DNA matches it firmly.

d_call: -; j_call: TRBJ2-2; v_call: TRBV6-2/TRBV6-3; cdr3_nt: TGTGCCAGCAGTTATAGCACCCTTGGGGGGGAGCTGTTTTTT; cdr3_aa: CASSYSTLGGELFF
d_call: TRBD1; j_call: TRBJ2-1; v_call: TRBV7-3; cdr3_nt: TGTGCCAGCAGCTTAGGACAGGGCTACAATGAGCAGTTCTTC; cdr3_aa: CASSLGQGYNEQFF
d_call: TRBD2; j_call: TRBJ2-1; v_call: TRBV19; cdr3_nt: TGTGCCAGTAGTATAAGGACTAGCAACTACAATGAGCAGTTCTTC; cdr3_aa: CASSIRTSNYNEQFF
d_call: -; j_call: TRBJ2-1; v_call: TRBV7-9; cdr3_nt: TGTGCCAGCAGCCCACGGGACTTCGGAGACAATGAGCAGTTCTTC; cdr3_aa: CASSPRDFGDNEQFF
d_call: TRBD2; j_call: TRBJ2-3; v_call: TRBV27; cdr3_nt: TGTGCCAGCACCAAGGGGACTAGCGGGATTCGCACAGATACGCAGTATTTT; cdr3_aa: CASTKGTSGIRTDTQYF
d_call: -; j_call: TRBJ1-5; v_call: TRBV2; cdr3_nt: TGTGCCAGCAACGGTGGCAATCAGCCCCAGCATTTT; cdr3_aa: CASNGGNQPQHF
d_call: TRBD1; j_call: TRBJ1-5; v_call: TRBV10-3; cdr3_nt: TGTGCCACGGAGGACAGGGTCGGGAAGCCCCAGCATTTT; cdr3_aa: CATEDRVGKPQHF
d_call: -; j_call: TRBJ2-7; v_call: TRBV5-5; cdr3_nt: TGTGCCAGCAGCTGGGGAGACACCGCCTCCTACGAGCAGTACTTC; cdr3_aa: CASSWGDTASYEQYF
d_call: -; j_call: TRBJ2-1; v_call: TRBV25-1; cdr3_nt: TGTGCCAGCGGTTCGGCGGGGAGTCCCAATGAGCAGTTCTTC; cdr3_aa: CASGSAGSPNEQFF
d_call: TRBD1; j_call: TRBJ1-1; v_call: TRBV28; cdr3_nt: TGTGCCAGCAGTTTAGGGACAGGGGGCTTCACTGAAGCTTTCTTT; cdr3_aa: CASSLGTGGFTEAFF
d_call: TRBD2; j_call: TRBJ2-7; v_call: TRBV2; cdr3_nt: TGTGCCAGCAGGGGACAGGACCGCAGCGGGAGGGAACACGAGCAGTACTTC; cdr3_aa: CASRGQDRSGREHEQYF
d_call: TRBD2; j_call: TRBJ2-3; v_call: TRBV18; cdr3_nt: TGTGCCAGCTCACCTTTCATCGCGCTAGCGGGAGCCACAGATACGCAGTATTTT; cdr3_aa: CASSPFIALAGATDTQYF
d_call: -; j_call: TRBJ2-5; v_call: TRBV6-5; cdr3_nt: TGTGCCAGCAGTTACCGGGAGGGGGCTGGGGAGACCCAGTACTTC; cdr3_aa: CASSYREGAGETQYF
d_call: -; j_call: TRBJ2-2; v_call: TRBV7-2; cdr3_nt: TGTGCCAGCAGCCCGGGACTGGGAGGATACACCGGGGAGCTGTTTTTT; cdr3_aa: CASSPGLGGYTGELFF
d_call: TRBD1; j_call: TRBJ2-6; v_call: TRBV7-6; cdr3_nt: TGTGCCAGCAGCCTCGGACAGGGAACCTCTGGGGCCAACGTCCTGACTTTC; cdr3_aa: CASSLGQGTSGANVLTF
d_call: -; j_call: TRBJ1-1; v_call: TRBV7-9; cdr3_nt: TGTGCCAGCAGATCCAGGGCAGGAGACACTGAAGCTTTCTTT; cdr3_aa: CASRSRAGDTEAFF
d_call: -; j_call: TRBJ2-3; v_call: TRBV2; cdr3_nt: TGTGCCAGCAGCCAACTAGCAACGCAGTATTTT; cdr3_aa: CASSQLATQYF
d_call: -; j_call: TRBJ2-7; v_call: TRBV4-2; cdr3_nt: TGTGCCAGCAGCCAAGAGTCGTTCTCCTACGAGCAGTACTTC; cdr3_aa: CASSQESFSYEQYF
d_call: TRBD1; j_call: TRBJ1-1; v_call: TRBV3-1/TRBV3-2; cdr3_nt: TGTGCCAGCAGCCCTCGGACAGGCAACACTGAAGCTTTCTTT; cdr3_aa: CASSPRTGNTEAFF
d_call: TRBD2; j_call: TRBJ2-3; v_call: TRBV5-4; cdr3_nt: TGTGCCAGCAGCTTGAGCGGGAGGACAGATACGCAGTATTTT; cdr3_aa: CASSLSGRTDTQYF
d_call: TRBD1; j_call: TRBJ1-1; v_call: TRBV18; cdr3_nt: TGTGCCAGCTCACCAAATTTAGACAGGGTCACTGAAGCTTTCTTT; cdr3_aa: CASSPNLDRVTEAFF
d_call: -; j_call: TRBJ2-7; v_call: TRBV28; cdr3_nt: TGTGCCAGCAGAGGAGTCCTAACCTACGAGCAGTACTTC; cdr3_aa: CASRGVLTYEQYF
d_call: -; j_call: TRBJ1-1; v_call: TRBV7-2; cdr3_nt: TGTGCCAGCCTCACCGCGAGGTACACTGAAGCTTTCTTT; cdr3_aa: CASLTARYTEAFF
d_call: -; j_call: TRBJ1-1; v_call: TRBV28; cdr3_nt: TGTGCCAGCACCCCGCGAGGGATAGGGATCACTGAAGCTTTCTTT; cdr3_aa: CASTPRGIGITEAFF
d_call: -; j_call: TRBJ1-5; v_call: TRBV19; cdr3_nt: TGTGCCAGTACCCCGGGCGGGGGGGTTAAGGGCAATCAGCCCCAGCATTTT; cdr3_aa: CASTPGGGVKGNQPQHF
d_call: -; j_call: TRBJ1-6; v_call: TRBV30; cdr3_nt: TGTGCCTGGAGTGTACTGGCCAGGGCGGCTTCACCCCTCCACTTT; cdr3_aa: CAWSVLARAASPLHF